The 26 T cell receptor beta chains below come from one sample, sequenced in a study of cytomegalovirus exposure and HLA in healthy donors. Primers for the PCR totalled 60 Vbeta and 13 Jbeta. Assay: immunoSEQ multiplex PCR; the TCRdb copy retains only in-frame clones and omits some. The sample consists of fewer than 200,000 clones, about 80% of them appearing once. Sequencing used PBMCs. These receptors were obtained from a woman aged 30 to 39 in good health and CMV-seronegative.

This clone was counted a few times. The rearrangement joins TRBV6-4 to TRBJ1-2; 9 bases fit TRBD1. CDR1 is MRHNA, CDR2 SNTAGT, per germline. This CDR3 spans 14 amino acids. V lost 6 bases to trimming and J lost 2 bases; unmatched junction nucleotides: 4. CDR3 protein: CASSPGTGNYGYTF. In nucleotides, the CDR3 is TGTGCCAGCAGCCCCGGGACAGGGAACTATGGCTACACCTTC.

Concerning this clone: This may come from a read error, since a much larger clone is one base off. Other DNA sequences in the same sample also yield this CDR3. J is TRBJ2-3 and V is TRBV9; D is unresolved. Germline loops: CDR1 SGDLS, CDR2 YYNGEE. V shed 5 bases and J shed 4 bases, with 5 bases lying between them. CDR3 size: 11 residues. CDR3 amino acids: CASSVADTQYF. CDR3 DNA sequence: TGTGCCAGCAGTGTCGCAGATACGCAGTATTTT. The full variable domain, rest sourced from reference TRBV9 and TRBJ2-3, is DSGVTQTPKHLITATGQRVTLRCSPRSGDLSVYWYQQSLDQGLQFLIQYYNGEERAKGNILERFSAQQFPDLHSELNLSSLELGDSALYFCASSVADTQYFGPGTRLTVL.

The V gene is TRBV29-1, the J gene TRBJ2-3; D might be TRBD2 (7 bases). Germline CDR1 reads SQVTM; CDR2 reads ANQGSEA. The CDR3 consists of 16 residues. Trimming took off 3 bases at V and 1 base at J, with 17 bases between the two ends. Written as DNA, the CDR3 is TGCAGCGTTGAGAGGGGGGGAGTTGATGGCACAGATACGCAGTATTTT. Its protein product is CSVERGGVDGTDTQYF.

The gene calls are TRBV2 and TRBJ2-6; 10 nucleotides line up with TRBD2. CDR1 is SNHLY, CDR2 FYNNEI, per germline. The V segment lost 2 bases and the J segment 0 bases; nucleotides outside the gene matches: 10. The CDR3 is 20 amino acids. The CDR3 spells CASSEWVAGGTLSGANVLTF. The CDR3 DNA sequence: TGTGCCAGCAGTGAATGGGTAGCGGGAGGCACACTCTCTGGGGCCAACGTCCTGACTTTC.

This clone has only one observation. The chain joins TRBV28 to TRBJ1-6; no clear D gene. Looked up from germline, CDR1 is MDHEN and CDR2 is SYDVKM. V lost 2 bases, J lost 7 bases, and 12 bases lay in between. The CDR3 length is 15 residues. The CDR3 loop is CASSLGGQINSPLHF. CDR3 DNA sequence: TGTGCCAGCAGTTTAGGAGGGCAGATAAATTCACCCCTCCACTTT.

This chain links TRBV2 with TRBJ1-2, with no clear D. The germline CDR1 and CDR2 sequences are SNHLY and FYNNEI. CDR3 length: 12 residues. V shed 3 bases and J shed 4 bases, with 6 bases lying between them. Written as DNA, the CDR3 is TGTGCCAGCAGTGAGCAGTTCTATGGCTACACCTTC. It translates to CASSEQFYGYTF.

The genes are TRBV6-1 and TRBJ1-2, with 9 nucleotides matching TRBD1. This CDR3 region has 14 residues. Looked up from germline, CDR1 is MNHNS and CDR2 is SASEGT. The ends lost 7 bases at V and 4 bases at J; junction bases unmatched: 7. The CDR3 is CASITMTGGYGYTF. The CDR3 DNA follows: TGTGCCAGCATCACCATGACAGGGGGCTATGGCTACACCTTC.

This chain connects TRBV7-6 to TRBJ2-5, with 9 positions matching TRBD1. The J segment lost 5 bases and the V segment lost 3 bases, leaving 10 bases of the junction unmatched. CDR1 is SGHVS and CDR2 is FNYEAQ in the germline V gene. This CDR3 region has 16 residues. The CDR3 region has the DNA TGTGCCAGCAGCTTTAGCACAGGGGGCAGGGCGGAGACCCAGTACTTC. This encodes CASSFSTGGRAETQYF.

The chain joins TRBV5-6 to TRBJ1-6, with 10 bases matching TRBD1. The J segment lost 13 bases and the V segment lost 0 bases, leaving 4 bases of the junction unmatched. The length of the CDR3 is 14 residues. Looked up from germline, CDR1 is SGHDT and CDR2 is YYEEEE. CDR3 nucleotide sequence: TGTGCCAGCAGCTTGGGGACAGGGGGACGGCCCCTCCACTTT. Translating it yields CASSLGTGGRPLHF.

The chain uses TRBV13 and TRBJ2-7, with a possible D match to TRBD2 (6 bases). Germline V gives CDR1 PRHDT, CDR2 FYEKMQ (reference sequence). The CDR3 is made up of 17 amino acids. Trimming cost V 3 bases and J 3 bases, with 21 bases left between them. The CDR3 sequence: CASSLTTPGTSNYEQYF. In nucleotides, the CDR3 is TGTGCCAGCAGCTTGACAACGCCGGGGACTTCCAACTACGAGCAGTACTTC. Complete variable domain (other parts from reference TRBV13 and TRBJ2-7): AAGVIQSPRHLIKEKRETATLKCYPIPRHDTVYWYQQGPGQDPQFLISFYEKMQSDKGSIPDRFSAQQFSDYHSELNMSSLELGDSALYFCASSLTTPGTSNYEQYFGPGTRLTVT.

The chain joins TRBV28 to TRBJ1-4, with no clear D. This CDR3 comprises 13 residues. V was clipped by 3 bases and J by 10 bases, with 12 bases between them. The germline CDR1 and CDR2 sequences are MDHEN and SYDVKM. The CDR3 nucleotides are TGTGCCAGCAGTTTTCGCGGGCTGGGAAAACTGTTTTTT. Its protein is CASSFRGLGKLFF.

This chain uses TRBV5-4 with TRBJ2-1; D gene unclear. The germline CDR1 and CDR2 sequences are SGHNT and YYREEE (reference sequence). The V and J ends lost 2 bases and 1 base respectively, with 10 bases between them. CDR3 length equals 15 residues. The CDR3 DNA sequence: TGTGCCAGCAGCTTCCTAGAATGGTCCTACAATGAGCAGTTCTTC. Amino acids: CASSFLEWSYNEQFF.

This clone appeared a single time. V usage is TRBV28 and J usage is TRBJ1-5; D might be TRBD1 (6 bases). Trimming cost V 4 bases and J 7 bases, with 11 bases left between them. Germline assignment: CDR1 MDHEN and CDR2 SYDVKM. The CDR3 spans 13 residues. The CDR3 coding sequence is TGTGCCAGCAGTTCACAGGGCTGGCAGCCCCAGCATTTT. Protein sequence: CASSSQGWQPQHF.

The V call is TRBV7-6, the J call TRBJ2-2; 15 nucleotides match TRBD2. J gave up 4 bases and V 4 bases, and 1 base lay outside the gene matches. The CDR3 loop spans 16 amino acids. Per germline, CDR1 SGHVS and CDR2 FNYEAQ. The CDR3, as DNA: TGTGCCAGCAGCTGGACTAGCGGGAGGGCCACCGGGGAGCTGTTTTTT. This translates into CASSWTSGRATGELFF.

V is TRBV27 and J is TRBJ1-6; D remains unclear. The CDR3 totals 15 residues. From germline, CDR1 is MNHEY and CDR2 SMNVEV (reference sequence). Trimming cost V 2 bases and J 5 bases, with 10 bases left between them. CDR3 DNA sequence: TGTGCCAGCAGTTTAAGGGCCGGGAATAATTCACCCCTCCACTTT. It is translated as CASSLRAGNNSPLHF.

This clone was picked up a small number of times. V gene TRBV28 combines with J gene TRBJ1-2; a possible D gene is TRBD1 (5 bases). From germline, CDR1 is MDHEN and CDR2 SYDVKM. The CDR3 loop spans 12 amino acids. V was pared by 8 bases and J by 6 bases, with 13 bases between. For the CDR3, the DNA is TGTGCCAGCTGGGGGGGGTTAAATGGCTACACCTTC. Its protein product is CASWGGLNGYTF.

The chain couples TRBV5-8 to TRBJ2-7, with D tentatively TRBD2 (6 bases). The ends were cut back, 3 bases at V and 3 bases at J, with 13 bases in the middle. CDR1 and CDR2 (germline): SGHTS, YDEGEE. The CDR3 is 14 residues long. In DNA, the CDR3 is TGTGCCAGCAGCTACGGTGGGAGGTACTACGAGCAGTACTTC. It encodes CASSYGGRYYEQYF. The variable domain in full, with the rest retrieved from reference TRBV5-8 and TRBJ2-7, is EAGVTQSPTHLIKTRGQQATLRCSPISGHTSVYWYQQALGLGLQFLLWYDEGEERNRGNFPPRFSGRQFPNYSSELNVNALELEDSALYLCASSYGGRYYEQYFGPGTRLTVT.

The chain combines TRBV28 with TRBJ2-5, with a tentative D call TRBD2 (6 bases). Near its end, the DNA agrees better with TRBJ2-7, so the J call may be wrong. The germline CDR1 and CDR2 sequences are MDHEN and SYDVKM. The CDR3 runs 14 residues. CDR3 coding DNA: TGTGCCAGCAGAGCCTACGGAGGGGCCGACGAGCAGTACTTC. Translation gives CASRAYGGADEQYF.

The rearrangement links TRBV30 to TRBJ1-1; D remains ambiguous. The CDR3 is 13 amino acids. Germline lookup yields CDR1 GTSNPN and CDR2 SVGIG (reference sequence). V gave up 2 bases and J gave up 1 base, with 8 bases separating them. CDR3 amino acids: CAWSLGRNTEAFF. Here the CDR3 DNA reads TGTGCCTGGAGTTTAGGGAGGAACACTGAAGCTTTCTTT.

The chain uses TRBV7-2 and TRBJ1-5, with D perhaps TRBD1 (5 bases). This CDR3 comprises 18 residues. Germline-derived CDR1 and CDR2 are SGHTA and FQGNSA. V dropped 2 bases and J dropped 7 bases, with 24 bases sitting between them. CDR3 residues: CASSLRLIFRAMRQPQHF. The CDR3 DNA sequence: TGTGCCAGCAGCTTACGCCTCATTTTCAGGGCCATGAGACAGCCCCAGCATTTT.

The chain carries TRBV19 and TRBJ1-2; 11 bases map to TRBD1. After removal of 5 bases from V and 6 bases from J, the junction contained 5 bases not matched to a gene. In germline, CDR1 is LNHDA, CDR2 SQIVND (reference sequence). The CDR3 sequence is 14 residues long. Written as DNA, the CDR3 is TGTGCCAGTAGTTCTGGACAGGGGGCGGATGGCTACACCTTC. Translating it yields CASSSGQGADGYTF.

The chain employs TRBV27 and TRBJ2-2, with 8 bases identical to TRBD2. The V segment lost 3 bases and the J segment 2 bases; nucleotides outside the gene matches: 5. Germline values: CDR1 MNHEY, CDR2 SMNVEV (reference sequence). There are 16 residues in the CDR3. The CDR3 bases are TGTGCCAGCAGTTTTAGCGGGGCATATAACACCGGGGAGCTGTTTTTT. Its protein is CASSFSGAYNTGELFF.

The chain couples TRBV11-1 to TRBJ2-5; the D gene is possibly TRBD2 (6 bases). With 5 bases removed from V and 5 bases from J, the gap between germline ends came to 21 bases. Germline CDR1 is SGHAT and CDR2 is FQDESV (reference sequence). The CDR3 length is 16 residues. CDR3 amino acids: CASSRRRDSSGETQYF. DNA of the CDR3: TGTGCCAGCAGCAGACGACGGGACTCTTCAGGGGAGACCCAGTACTTC.

This clone was recorded once. The chain couples TRBV15 to TRBJ1-2; D not certain. V was clipped by 0 bases and J by 5 bases, with 10 bases between them. The CDR3 runs to 14 residues. Looked up from germline, CDR1 is LNHNV and CDR2 is YYDKDF (reference sequence). CDR3 residues: CATSRDRTDYGYTF. As DNA, the CDR3 is TGTGCCACCAGCAGAGATCGGACTGATTATGGCTACACCTTC.

This clone was recorded a few times. The chain joins TRBV28 to TRBJ2-7, with 12 bases aligning to TRBD1. Germline-derived CDR1 and CDR2 are MDHEN and SYDVKM. V trimming: 2 bases; J trimming: 7 bases; junction bases outside the gene matches: 9. This CDR3 is 16 amino acids long. In nucleotides, the CDR3 is TGTGCCAGCAGTTTACATCAGGGACAGGGGGCAGATGAGCAGTACTTC. This translates into CASSLHQGQGADEQYF.

Points on this clone: This specimen includes other DNA sequences encoding the same CDR3. The chain couples TRBV6-5 to TRBJ2-1, with TRBD2 identical over 8 bases. J gave up 8 bases and V 4 bases, and 7 bases lay outside the gene matches. This CDR3 spans 14 amino acids. The germline gives CDR1 MNHEY, CDR2 SVGAGI. CDR3 DNA sequence: TGTGCCAGCAGTTTAAGCGGGAGAAGCGATGAGCAGTTCTTC. Translating it yields CASSLSGRSDEQFF.